A single sample is the source of the 10 T cell receptor beta chains below, sequenced in a study of shared clonotypes between healthy human individuals (dated by TCRdb to about 2020). Receptor libraries were prepared by the immunoSEQ multiplex PCR assay. TCRdb obtained this table from immuneACCESS and retained in-frame rearrangements with V and J assigned. These tables miss some clones; where compared with another copy, unresolved V genes account for less than half of the shortfall, and the remainder is unexplained. The sample yields 650,000 to 700,000 clones; 90% were counted once. The ten largest clones represent approximately 35% of the sample. The sample was memory CD8+ T cells from PBMCs. The label giving this sample's cell subset or site can be read as: CD45RO+ cells pooled with CCR7-negative TemRA cells. The origin of the receptors is a man aged 18 to 30 in good health. Some clones in this sample may be carry-over from other donors' samples.

This chain joins TRBV15 and TRBJ2-1; 13 bases are a match to TRBD2. The CDR3 is 18 residues long. The trim removed 0 bases at V and 7 bases at J, leaving 9 bases unmatched. Germline CDR1 reads LNHNV; CDR2 reads YYDKDF (reference sequence). In DNA form, the CDR3 reads TGTGCCACCAGCAGAGAGGTGCGGACTAGCGGGAGTCGAAATGAGCAGTTCTTC. Translating gives CATSREVRTSGSRNEQFF.

In this sample, this clone turned up once. One end of the junction is discordant with germline, which a read error may explain. The V gene is TRBV6-1, the J gene TRBJ2-7; 12 bases map to TRBD2. The CDR3 is 18 amino acids. Germline V gene sequence: CDR1 MNHNS, CDR2 SASEGT. CDR3: CAISEPSRTSGDTYEQYF. In nucleotides, the CDR3 is TGTGCCATCAGTGAGCCGAGCAGGACTAGCGGGGACACCTACGAGCAGTACTTC.

The chain couples TRBV27 to TRBJ2-1; D not certain. The CDR3 is made up of 14 amino acids. Trimming took 5 bases from V and 7 from J, leaving 15 bases between them. CDR1 and CDR2 from the germline V gene are MNHEY and SMNVEV (reference sequence). The CDR3 sequence is CASSPRLSPNEQFF. Written as DNA, the CDR3 is TGTGCCAGCAGTCCGAGACTTTCGCCGAATGAGCAGTTCTTC.

This clone was counted a single time. The gene calls are TRBV27 and TRBJ2-3; 7 bases are shared with TRBD2. This CDR3 has 14 residues. Germline V gives CDR1 MNHEY, CDR2 SMNVEV (reference sequence). After removal of 8 bases from V and 1 base from J, the junction contained 6 bases not matched to a gene. The CDR3 coding sequence is TGTGCCAGCCGTAGGGAGGGAGGCACAGATACGCAGTATTTT. Its protein product is CASRREGGTDTQYF.

The V and J genes are TRBV28 and TRBJ2-1, with 8 positions matching TRBD2. The V segment lost 7 bases and the J segment 8 bases; nucleotides outside the gene matches: 7. The germline V gene encodes CDR1 MDHEN and CDR2 SYDVKM. The CDR3 extends over 13 amino acids. The CDR3 here is CASTRAGAHEQFF. CDR3 DNA sequence: TGTGCCAGCACCCGAGCGGGAGCCCATGAGCAGTTCTTC.

This chain uses TRBV6-1 with TRBJ2-7; TRBD1 aligns across 9 bases. The CDR3 runs to 17 residues. Germline loops: CDR1 MNHNS, CDR2 SASEGT. The V gene end was trimmed by 3 bases and the J gene end by 0 bases; junction bases not matched to a gene: 9. CDR3 nucleotides: TGTGCCAGCAGTGAGTACAGGGGGCAGGGCCGCTCCTACGAGCAGTACTTC. Encoded protein: CASSEYRGQGRSYEQYF.

The V call is TRBV10-2, the J call TRBJ2-1; 13 bases are shared with TRBD2. This CDR3 spans 19 amino acids. V lost 6 bases to trimming and J lost 0 bases; unmatched junction nucleotides: 11. CDR1 is WSHSY, CDR2 SAAADI, per germline. CDR3 protein: CASRGLAGPRNSSYNEQFF. CDR3 nucleotide sequence: TGCGCCAGCAGGGGACTAGCGGGGCCCCGTAATAGCTCCTACAATGAGCAGTTCTTC.

The V call is TRBV5-5, the J call TRBJ1-4; no firm D call. Germline lookup yields CDR1 SGHKS and CDR2 YYEKEE (reference sequence). The CDR3 contains 15 residues. Trimming removed 0 bases from V and 5 bases from J, with 11 bases in between. The CDR3 coding sequence is TGTGCCAGCAGCTTGGCCAGGACCACCAATGAAAAACTGTTTTTT. Protein: CASSLARTTNEKLFF.

The rearrangement joins TRBV27 to TRBJ2-3; D is perhaps TRBD2 (6 bases). Germline CDR1 and CDR2: MNHEY and SMNVEV (reference sequence). Deletions cut 3 bases from V and 0 bases from J, with 13 bases between. The CDR3 has 16 residues. CDR3 loop: CASSFTSYTSTDTQYF. The CDR3 DNA is TGTGCCAGCAGTTTCACTAGCTATACTAGCACAGATACGCAGTATTTT.

V gene TRBV11-3 combines with J gene TRBJ2-7, with D possibly matching TRBD1 (6 bases). This CDR3 spans 14 amino acids. Germline V CDR1 and CDR2: SGHNT, YENEEA. Deletions cut 5 bases from V and 3 bases from J, with 14 bases between. Written as DNA, the CDR3 is TGTGCCAGCAGCAAAACAGGGAGCGGCTACGAGCAGTACTTC. Translated: CASSKTGSGYEQYF.